This is a list of T cell receptor beta chains from one sample in a study of blood T cell repertoires in COVID-19. The data were produced by immunoSEQ multiplex PCR, yet TCRdb's version contains in-frame clones alone and is incomplete. Among 70,000 to 85,000 clones listed, around 80% were seen once. Source material: peripheral blood. These receptors all come from a man aged 80 or over with acute or convalescent COVID-19. Each CDR3 is given with its conserved first and last residue. The order of the fields is clone size, V gene, D gene, J gene, CDR3 length, CDR3 protein, CDR3 DNA. The D gene is left open where the match is weak. Where a row states a size, it is once, few, many or the class of an expanded clone; other rows omit it.

NA,TRBV4-1,TRBD1,TRBJ1-6,16,CASSQAVGGANSPLHF,TGCGCCAGCAGCCAAGCTGTAGGGGGCGCGAATTCACCCCTCCACTTT
few,TRBV15,TRBD1,TRBJ2-7,16,CATSRDDGTAIYEQYF,TGTGCCACCAGCAGAGATGATGGGACAGCGATCTACGAGCAGTACTTC
NA,TRBV29-1,TRBD1,TRBJ1-4,13,CSVLRQGTEKLFF,TGCAGCGTTCTCCGACAGGGTACCGAAAAACTGTTTTTT
NA,TRBV15,NA,TRBJ1-4,15,CATSRVRGAGEKLFF,TGTGCCACCAGCAGAGTTCGGGGGGCAGGGGAAAAACTGTTTTTT
NA,TRBV5-4,TRBD2,TRBJ2-3,17,CASTGLTGAGGRGTQYF,TGTGCCAGCACTGGCCTGACTGGAGCGGGGGGGCGAGGTACGCAGTATTTT
NA,TRBV19,NA,TRBJ2-3,13,CASSIPGRDTQYF,TGTGCCAGTAGTATCCCAGGGCGGGATACGCAGTATTTT
once,TRBV27,TRBD2,TRBJ2-2,14,CASRRSGGTGELFF,TGTGCCAGCAGACGATCGGGGGGCACCGGGGAGCTGTTTTTT
NA,TRBV6-1,TRBD1,TRBJ1-3,17,CASSEGTGAPVGNTIYF,TGTGCCAGCAGTGAGGGGACAGGGGCGCCGGTCGGAAACACCATATATTTT
NA,TRBV5-1,TRBD2,TRBJ2-7,14,CASSLDPSGYEQYF,TGCGCCAGCAGCTTGGATCCTAGCGGGTACGAGCAGTACTTC
NA,TRBV5-1,TRBD1,TRBJ2-7,17,CASSYIPAGDRAGEQYF,TGCGCCAGCAGCTACATCCCTGCGGGGGACAGGGCCGGCGAGCAGTACTTC
NA,TRBV19,TRBD1,TRBJ1-5,15,CASGARDSMRQPQHF,TGTGCCAGTGGCGCTCGGGACAGCATGCGTCAGCCCCAGCATTTT
NA,TRBV4-2,TRBD1,TRBJ2-7,17,CASSQDLTDRGPHEQYF,TGTGCCAGCAGCCAAGATTTGACGGACAGGGGTCCGCACGAGCAGTACTTC
NA,TRBV30,TRBD1,TRBJ1-3,14,CAWTKDRAGNTIYF,TGTGCCTGGACGAAGGACAGGGCTGGAAACACCATATATTTT
NA,TRBV7-9,NA,TRBJ1-6,14,CASSPRDTYSPLHF,TGTGCCAGCAGCCCCCGGGACACCTATTCACCCCTCCACTTT
NA,TRBV19,TRBD1,TRBJ1-1,14,CASTKGALSTEAFF,TGTGCCAGTACCAAGGGGGCGCTGAGCACTGAAGCTTTCTTT
once,TRBV19,NA,TRBJ1-4,15,CASSTRRGGGEKLFF,TGTGCCAGTAGTACCCGCCGCGGGGGAGGCGAAAAACTGTTTTTT
few,TRBV5-7,NA,TRBJ2-3,16,CASSQAGPWSTDTQYF,TGTGCCAGCAGCCAGGCGGGGCCCTGGAGCACAGATACGCAGTATTTT
NA,TRBV29-1,TRBD1,TRBJ1-2,12,CSFRQGTYGYTF,TGCAGCTTTCGACAGGGCACCTATGGCTACACCTTC
NA,TRBV7-2,TRBD1,TRBJ1-1,14,CASSLERGQTEAFF,TGTGCCAGCAGCTTAGAAAGGGGGCAGACTGAAGCTTTCTTT
NA,TRBV6-6,NA,TRBJ1-2,18,CASSPKKHDRAANYGYTF,TGTGCCAGCAGTCCAAAAAAACATGACAGAGCAGCTAACTATGGCTACACCTTC
NA,TRBV9,NA,TRBJ1-3,14,CASSAGGAGNTIYF,TGTGCCAGCAGCGCCGGGGGTGCAGGAAACACCATATATTTT
NA,TRBV5-1,NA,TRBJ1-5,16,CASSLGVQGPNQPQHF,TGCGCCAGCAGCTTGGGGGTCCAGGGTCCCAATCAGCCCCAGCATTTT
NA,TRBV3-1/TRBV3-2,TRBD1,TRBJ1-2,15,CASSPRDRGHYGYTF,TGTGCCAGCAGCCCGAGGGACAGGGGGCACTATGGCTACACCTTC
few,TRBV12-5,NA,TRBJ1-4,16,CASGLIIGQFNEKLFF,TGTGCTAGTGGTTTAATCATCGGACAGTTTAATGAAAAACTGTTTTTT
NA,TRBV18,TRBD1,TRBJ1-2,15,CASSPGMGQLYGYTF,TGTGCCAGCTCACCAGGGATGGGACAGCTTTATGGCTACACCTTC
NA,TRBV21-1,NA,TRBJ1-2,13,CASSKGQGAGYTF,TGTGCCAGCAGCAAAGGACAGGGGGCTGGCTACACCTTC
NA,TRBV7-9,NA,TRBJ2-1,11,CASDRDNEQFF,TGTGCCAGCGACCGGGACAATGAGCAGTTCTTC
NA,TRBV30,NA,TRBJ1-3,14,CAWSIWSSGNTIYF,TGTGCCTGGAGTATCTGGAGCTCTGGAAACACCATATATTTT
NA,TRBV10-3,NA,TRBJ2-3,14,CAIGRGADTDTQYF,TGTGCCATTGGGAGGGGGGCCGACACAGATACGCAGTATTTT
NA,TRBV6-5,NA,TRBJ2-7,14,CASREDGRSYEQYF,TGTGCCAGCAGGGAGGACGGTCGGTCCTACGAGCAGTACTTC
few,TRBV27,NA,TRBJ2-3,15,CASSLSGANPDTQYF,TGTGCCAGCAGTTTATCAGGAGCCAATCCAGATACGCAGTATTTT
NA,TRBV15,NA,TRBJ2-3,12,CATSRSADTQYF,TGTGCCACCAGCCGAAGCGCAGATACGCAGTATTTT
NA,TRBV6-5,NA,TRBJ1-2,16,CASSYSIRTANYGYTF,TGTGCCAGCAGTTACTCGATCAGGACAGCTAACTATGGCTACACCTTC
NA,TRBV5-4,NA,TRBJ2-5,17,CASSLAGRRGDQETQYF,TGTGCCAGCAGCTTGGCGGGAAGGAGAGGAGATCAAGAGACCCAGTACTTC
NA,TRBV2,TRBD1,TRBJ1-2,14,CASSEQGARYGYTF,TGTGCCAGCAGCGAACAGGGGGCGCGGTATGGCTACACCTTC
NA,TRBV5-4,TRBD2,TRBJ2-2,17,CASSLAGLAGDTGELFF,TGTGCCAGCAGCTTGGCGGGACTAGCGGGGGACACCGGGGAGCTGTTTTTT
NA,TRBV5-6,TRBD2,TRBJ2-5,13,CASSLALAAGTHF,TGTGCCAGCAGCTTGGCCCTAGCGGCGGGGACTCACTTC
NA,TRBV7-6,NA,TRBJ2-1,11,CASSLNREQFF,TGTGCCAGCAGCTTAAATCGTGAGCAGTTCTTC
NA,TRBV5-6,NA,TRBJ2-3,15,CASSLGGTRTDTQYF,TGTGCCAGCAGCTTGGGAGGGACTCGCACAGATACGCAGTATTTT
few,TRBV13,NA,TRBJ1-3,14,CASSWASGGNTIYF,TGTGCCAGCAGCTGGGCGAGTGGAGGAAACACCATATATTTT
once,TRBV4-2,TRBD2,TRBJ2-3,16,CASSQDLAGGLDTQYF,TGTGCCAGCAGCCAAGATTTAGCGGGGGGCCTAGATACGCAGTATTTT
NA,TRBV20-1,NA,TRBJ2-5,10,CSAYGRWQYF,TGCAGTGCTTACGGTCGGTGGCAGTACTTC